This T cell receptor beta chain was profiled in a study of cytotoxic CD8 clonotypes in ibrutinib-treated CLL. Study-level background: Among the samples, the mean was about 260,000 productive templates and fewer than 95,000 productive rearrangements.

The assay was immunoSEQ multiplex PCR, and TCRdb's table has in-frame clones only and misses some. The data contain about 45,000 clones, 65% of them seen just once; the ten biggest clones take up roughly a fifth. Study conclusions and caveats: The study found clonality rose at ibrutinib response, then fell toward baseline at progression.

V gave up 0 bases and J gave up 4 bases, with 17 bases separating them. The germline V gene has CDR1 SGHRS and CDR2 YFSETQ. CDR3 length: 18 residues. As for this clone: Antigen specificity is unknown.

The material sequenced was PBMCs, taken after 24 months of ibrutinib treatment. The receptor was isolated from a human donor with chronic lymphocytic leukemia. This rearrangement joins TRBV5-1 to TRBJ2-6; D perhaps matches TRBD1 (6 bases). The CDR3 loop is CASSLARGASTGANVLTF. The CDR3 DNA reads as TGCGCCAGCAGCTTGGCCAGGGGCGCATCTACCGGGGCCAACGTCCTGACTTTC.